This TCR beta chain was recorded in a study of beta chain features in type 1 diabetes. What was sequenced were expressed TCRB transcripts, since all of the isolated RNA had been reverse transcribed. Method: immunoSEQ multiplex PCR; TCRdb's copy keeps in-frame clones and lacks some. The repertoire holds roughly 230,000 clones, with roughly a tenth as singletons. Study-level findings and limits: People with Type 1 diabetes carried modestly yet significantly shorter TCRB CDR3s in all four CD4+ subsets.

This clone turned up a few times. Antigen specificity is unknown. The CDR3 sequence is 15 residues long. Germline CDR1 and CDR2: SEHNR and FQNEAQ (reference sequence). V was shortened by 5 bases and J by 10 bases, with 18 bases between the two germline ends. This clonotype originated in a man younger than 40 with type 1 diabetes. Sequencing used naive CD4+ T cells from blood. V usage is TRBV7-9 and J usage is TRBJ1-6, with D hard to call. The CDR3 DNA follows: TGTGCCAGCAGCCTACACACGGCAGCGGTGTCACCCCTCCACTTT. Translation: CASSLHTAAVSPLHF.